Below are 18 T cell receptor beta chains sequenced from a single sample in a study of blood T cells in healthy people across ages. Then a second PCR, running roughly 7 to 11 cycles, was carried out with a sample-barcoded 5' primer and a J-beta primer mix. From the 5' RACE reads, TCRdb called clonotypes with MiXCR, one entry per CDR3 protein. This table holds 1,500,000 or so distinct CDR3 sequences, around 40% found once. The sample consisted of blood. All receptors derive from a woman aged 18-29 years in good health.

The table lists this clonotype with a count of one. DNA for the CDR3: TGCAGTGCTCAGGGGGAACAGGGAGGGCCGCAAGATACGCAGTATTTT. Residues: CSAQGEQGGPQDTQYF. V is TRBV20-1 and J is TRBJ2-3; D tentatively fits TRBD1 or TRBD2 (7 bases each). The ends were cut back, 5 bases at V and 5 bases at J, with 23 bases in the middle. Looked up from germline, CDR1 is DFQATT and CDR2 is SNEGSKA (reference sequence). The CDR3 runs to 16 residues.

This clonotype was detected ten times or more. The rearrangement joins TRBV9 to TRBJ2-1; 7 positions match TRBD2. The CDR3 is made up of 15 amino acids. Germline CDR1 reads SGDLS; CDR2 reads YYNGEE. V shed 0 bases, J shed 4 bases, and the junction held 4 bases outside the gene matches. For the CDR3, the DNA is TGTGCCAGCAGCGTAGGCCTAGCGGAATACAATGAGCAGTTCTTC. Translating gives CASSVGLAEYNEQFF.

This clonotype was seen a handful of times. The chain has TRBV20-1 and TRBJ1-4; D uncertain. Trimming pared 6 bases from V and 7 bases from J, leaving 18 bases between. The V gene's germline CDR1 is DFQATT and CDR2 SNEGSKA (reference sequence). The CDR3 loop spans 14 amino acids. CDR3 in DNA: TGCAGTGCCCGAGGCGGGCGCCGGGGTGAAAAACTGTTTTTT. Protein: CSARGGRRGEKLFF.

This clonotype was seen only a few times. The DNA of the CDR3 is TGTGCCAGCAAATTAGGGGGACAGGGTTTCTACGAGCAGTACTTC. Translating it yields CASKLGGQGFYEQYF. The V gene is TRBV28, the J gene TRBJ2-7, with TRBD1 matching 9 bases. V lost 7 bases and J lost 3; bases outside the gene matches: 10. CDR1 is MDHEN and CDR2 is SYDVKM in the germline V gene. The CDR3 covers 15 residues.

A remark on this clonotype: One end of the junction is discordant with germline, which a read error may explain. The V call is TRBV2, the J call TRBJ2-4, with D unresolved. The J call may be mistaken, given a closer DNA end match to TRBJ2-7. The CDR3 runs to 11 residues. Per the germline V gene, CDR1 is SNHLY and CDR2 is FYNNEI. This chain's CDR3 is CTSSGWNEQYF. CDR3 DNA: TGTACCAGCAGTGGATGGAACGAGCAGTACTTC.

This sequence joins TRBV7-9 and TRBJ1-4; 7 bases are shared with TRBD1. CDR1 is SEHNR, CDR2 FQNEAQ, per germline (reference sequence). There are 15 residues in the CDR3. V gave up 4 bases and J gave up 5 bases; unmatched junction bases: 7. The CDR3 nucleotides are TGTGCCAGCAGCTCCCTAAGGGGGCTGAATGAAAAACTGTTTTTT. Translated, it gives CASSSLRGLNEKLFF.

In its sample, this clonotype was seen a few times. The V gene is TRBV4-3, the J gene TRBJ1-2; a weak D match, TRBD1 (5 bases). The germline V gene has CDR1 LGHNA and CDR2 YSLEER. The CDR3 covers 16 residues. V lost 0 bases and J lost 3, with 14 bases in between. The CDR3 reads CASSQDMLTGHYGYTF. CDR3 nucleotides: TGCGCCAGCAGCCAAGATATGTTAACAGGCCACTATGGCTACACCTTC.

The chain has TRBV9 and TRBJ1-2, with D perhaps TRBD1 (6 bases). With 4 bases removed from V and 7 bases from J, the gap between germline ends came to 20 bases. The CDR3 has 15 amino acids. Looked up from germline, CDR1 is SGDLS and CDR2 is YYNGEE. The CDR3 DNA reads TGTGCCAGCAGCCCAACCGGGACACCAAAGGGTGGCTACACCTTC. Amino acid sequence: CASSPTGTPKGGYTF.

This rearrangement joins TRBV9 to TRBJ2-7; 10 bases map to TRBD2. After removal of 3 bases from V and 6 bases from J, the junction contained 12 bases not matched to a gene. From germline, CDR1 is SGDLS and CDR2 YYNGEE. CDR3 size: 16 residues. The CDR3 is CASSEASGSLLGEQYF. The CDR3 coding sequence is TGTGCCAGCAGCGAGGCTAGCGGGAGTCTCTTGGGCGAGCAGTACTTC.

V gene TRBV10-3 combines with J gene TRBJ1-2; no definite D call. Germline-derived CDR1 and CDR2 are ENHRY and SYGVKD. The CDR3 spans 16 residues. V was cut by 2 bases and J by 2 bases, with 15 bases left in between. Here the CDR3 DNA reads TGTGCCATCAGTGAGACCAGCCCTTTGCAGAACTATGGCTACACCTTC. Its translation: CAISETSPLQNYGYTF.

V and J are TRBV11-2 and TRBJ2-3; D may be TRBD2 (5 bases). This CDR3 spans 14 amino acids. Trimming took 0 bases from V and 5 from J, leaving 9 bases between them. Germline CDR1 and CDR2: SGHAT and FQNNGV. The CDR3 protein is CASSLDKGVDTQYF. The DNA for the CDR3 is TGTGCCAGCAGCTTAGATAAGGGAGTAGATACGCAGTATTTT.

In its sample, this clonotype was seen a few times. The chain recombines TRBV5-1 with TRBJ2-5, with 7 bases matching TRBD1. With 0 bases clipped from V and 2 bases from J, the junction kept 1 base outside the gene matches. Germline CDR1 is SGHRS and CDR2 is YFSETQ. The CDR3 length is 14 residues. The CDR3 loop is CASSLEGQQETQYF. CDR3 sequence (DNA): TGCGCCAGCAGCTTGGAGGGACAGCAAGAGACCCAGTACTTC.

The V call is TRBV27, the J call TRBJ2-3; D is uncertain. Per germline, CDR1 MNHEY and CDR2 SMNVEV (reference sequence). The CDR3 length is 14 residues. V lost 0 bases and J lost 6, with 10 bases in between. The CDR3 is CASSLSWGWDTQYF. The CDR3, as DNA: TGTGCCAGCAGTTTATCGTGGGGTTGGGATACGCAGTATTTT.

The chain recombines TRBV29-1 with TRBJ1-2, with D possibly being TRBD1 (5 bases). The CDR3 sequence is 11 residues long. Deletions cut 6 bases from V and 4 bases from J, with 9 bases between. The germline gives CDR1 SQVTM, CDR2 ANQGSEA. The DNA of the CDR3 is TGCAGCGTATACGACAGCTATGGCTACACCTTC. Its translation is CSVYDSYGYTF.

This clonotype was counted only a few times. The chain combines TRBV5-1 with TRBJ2-1; 9 bases line up with TRBD2. The CDR3 has 16 residues. V shed 0 bases, J shed 5 bases, and the junction held 6 bases outside the gene matches. CDR1 and CDR2 from the germline V gene are SGHRS and YFSETQ. The CDR3 coding sequence is TGCGCCAGCAGCTTGGGTAGAGCGGGGGGTGACAATGAGCAGTTCTTC. Protein: CASSLGRAGGDNEQFF. The full variable domain, completed using reference TRBV5-1 and TRBJ2-1, is KAGVTQTPRYLIKTRGQQVTLSCSPISGHRSVSWYQQTPGQGLQFLFEYFSETQRNKGNFPGRFSGRQFSNSRSEMNVSTLELGDSALYLCASSLGRAGGDNEQFFGPGTRLTVL.

On this clonotype: The junction differs from germline at one of its ends, possibly a read error. The chain carries TRBV27 and TRBJ1-2; TRBD1 aligns across 7 bases. Germline CDR1 and CDR2: MNHEY and SMNVEV (reference sequence). The CDR3 sequence is 15 residues long. The DNA for the CDR3 is TGTGCCAGCAGCTTATCCGACAGGGTGGGCTATGGCTACACCTTC. Residues: CASSLSDRVGYGYTF.

Only a few counts were recorded for this clonotype. The chain links TRBV14 to TRBJ2-2; the D gene is possibly TRBD2 (5 bases). Between the trimmed V and J ends, which lost 4 bases and 6 bases, there was a span of 15 bases. CDR1 and CDR2 (germline): SGHDN, FVKESK. The CDR3 has 15 residues. CDR3 bases: TGTGCCAGCAGCCCCCTCAGAGAAGCGGCCGGGGAGCTGTTTTTT. Its protein product is CASSPLREAAGELFF.

This clonotype came up once. CDR3 amino acids: CASSAPTGTSMHEQYF. CDR3 in DNA: TGTGCCAGCAGCGCCCCAACCGGGACTAGTATGCACGAGCAGTACTTC. The rearrangement joins TRBV7-9 to TRBJ2-4; 8 nucleotides agree with TRBD2. The J call could be wrong; TRBJ2-7 is a better fit for the DNA end. This CDR3 has 16 residues. Looked up from germline, CDR1 is SEHNR and CDR2 is FQNEAQ (reference sequence).